These 18 T cell receptor beta chains came from one sample sequenced in a study of tumor and adjacent non-tumor tissue in lung cancer. RNA was extracted from bulk tissue without any cell sorting. More than 3 cm separated this lung sample from the edge of the tumor. TCRbeta libraries were built with three rounds of nested PCR, modified from ARM-PCR. TCRdb reprocessed the multiplex PCR reads with MiXCR, giving one entry per CDR3 protein. The sample gives some 100,000 distinct CDR3 sequences, approximately 80% of which show up once; approximately 28% is in the top ten. Sequenced input: distant non-tumor lung tissue. These receptors were taken from a man aged 60 to 75 with small cell lung cancer.

This clonotype was observed once. The gene calls are TRBV29-1 and TRBJ2-2, with 8 positions matching TRBD1. J gave up 8 bases and V 4 bases, and 15 bases lay outside the gene matches. Germline V gives CDR1 SQVTM, CDR2 ANQGSEA. CDR3 length equals 16 residues. In nucleotides, the CDR3 is TGCAGCGTTGCAAGGCGTCGGACAGGGAGTACAGGGGAGCTGTTTTTT. Its protein product is CSVARRRTGSTGELFF.

The chain recombines TRBV6-6 with TRBJ1-1, with TRBD1 identical over 11 bases. CDR1 is MNHNY and CDR2 is SVGAGI in the germline V gene (reference sequence). The CDR3 sequence is 14 residues long. V lost 7 bases, J lost 14 bases, and 15 bases stayed unmatched. Here the CDR3 DNA reads TGTGCCAGCAATTTCTACGGACAGGGGGCAGAGGCATTCTTT. It specifies CASNFYGQGAEAFF.

In the case of this clonotype: It is likely a read error, because the conserved phenylalanine at the end of the CDR3 is missing. This sequence joins TRBV11-2 and TRBJ2-1; D might be TRBD2 (5 bases). V lost 8 bases and J lost 5, with 16 bases in between. CDR1 and CDR2 from the germline V gene are SGHAT and FQNNGV. The CDR3 extends over 14 amino acids. Written as DNA, the CDR3 is TGTGCCAGCCAGAAGCGGACGAGCGACAATGAGCAGTTCTCC. The encoded protein is CASQKRTSDNEQFS.

V gene TRBV7-3 combines with J gene TRBJ2-2; tentative D call: TRBD2 (6 bases). CDR1 is SGHTA, CDR2 FQGTGA, per germline. The CDR3 length is 15 residues. The germline V and J ends were trimmed by 6 bases and 3 bases, with 14 bases remaining between them. The CDR3 DNA reads TGTGCCAGCAGTCGACTAGTGCATGACACCGGGGAGCTGTTTTTT. This encodes CASSRLVHDTGELFF. Full variable domain (rest looked up from reference TRBV7-3 and TRBJ2-2): GAGVSQTPSNKVTEKGKYVELRCDPISGHTALYWYRQSLGQGPEFLIYFQGTGAADDSGLPNDRFFAVRPEGSVSTLKIQRTERGDSAVYLCASSRLVHDTGELFFGEGSRLTVL.

This clonotype was counted at least ten times. The chain joins TRBV30 to TRBJ1-6; D remains ambiguous. The CDR3 is made up of 14 amino acids. V was trimmed by 2 bases and J by 5 bases, leaving 10 bases between them. Per germline, CDR1 GTSNPN and CDR2 SVGIG (reference sequence). The DNA for the CDR3 is TGTGCCTGGAGTCGGTTTTACGATAATTCACCCCTCCACTTT. Protein product: CAWSRFYDNSPLHF.

About this clonotype: At one of its ends the junction is not consistent with the germline gene, which may arise from a read error. The chain has TRBV11-2 and TRBJ2-7; tentatively, D is TRBD2 (5 bases). This CDR3 has 14 amino acids. Per germline, CDR1 SGHAT and CDR2 FQNNGV. The CDR3 region is CVSGLEVGGYEQYF. The CDR3 DNA reads as TGTGTCAGCGGTTTAGAAGTCGGAGGCTACGAGCAGTACTTC.

This clonotype was observed a handful of times. Without the conserved terminal phenylalanine or tryptophan, this CDR3 likely stems from a read error. This rearrangement joins TRBV12-3 or TRBV12-4 to TRBJ2-1; D assignment may be TRBD1 or TRBD2 (5 bases each). There are 14 residues in the CDR3. This CDR3 reads CASTPFQGPNDQFS. Written as DNA, the CDR3 is TGTGCCAGCACCCCTTTCCAGGGACCGAATGATCAGTTCTCC.

Worth noting for this clonotype: Sequence at one end of the junction differs from germline and may be a read error. The chain uses TRBV7-3 and TRBJ2-2; perhaps TRBD2 as D (5 bases). Germline CDR1 SGHTA, CDR2 FQGTGA. The CDR3 length is 15 residues. CDR3 DNA sequence: TGTGCCAGCGGCGCCCCGGTCAGCCCTACCGGGGAGCCGTTTTTT. Protein: CASGAPVSPTGEPFF.

As to this clonotype: Since no conserved phenylalanine or tryptophan closes the CDR3, a read error is the likely cause. This chain uses TRBV11-2 with TRBJ2-4; D is perhaps TRBD1 or TRBD2 (6 bases each). V gave up 4 bases and J gave up 13 bases, with 23 bases separating them. This CDR3 region has 15 residues. The germline V gene has CDR1 SGHAT and CDR2 FQNNGV. CDR3 loop: CASSSDPGGTAIQYI. The CDR3 DNA is TGTGCCAGCAGCTCAGATCCCGGGGGCACAGCCATCCAGTACATC.

With respect to this clonotype: Relative to the germline gene, one junction end is altered; a read error may explain this. The V and J genes are TRBV5-5 and TRBJ1-4; tentative D call: TRBD1 (5 bases). The germline gives CDR1 SGHKS, CDR2 YYEKEE (reference sequence). CDR3 length equals 16 residues. The CDR3 DNA sequence: TGTGCCAGCAGATGGGGCCTCCGACGGACTAATGAGAAACTGTTTTTT. Encoded protein: CASRWGLRRTNEKLFF.

This clonotype has just one count. One end of the junction fails to match germline, which may point to a read error. The chain carries TRBV12-5 and TRBJ2-1; 7 positions match TRBD2. Germline-derived CDR1 and CDR2 are LGHNT and FRNRAP. The length of the CDR3 is 14 residues. CDR3 sequence reads: CASARGGIRDVQSF. Here the CDR3 DNA reads TGTGCTAGTGCCCGGGGAGGGATTAGGGATGTGCAGTCCTTC.

As concerns this clonotype: One end of the junction fails to match germline, which may point to a read error. CDR3 DNA: TGCAGTACTAGTCCCAGCAGTTCCAAAAACATTCAGTACTTC. Amino acids: CSTSPSSSKNIQYF. The chain is built from TRBV20-1 and TRBJ2-4, with D perhaps matching TRBD2 (5 bases). Germline loops: CDR1 DFQATT, CDR2 SNEGSKA (reference sequence). The CDR3 has 14 amino acids.

Notes on this clonotype: One base away lies a much larger clone, so this may be a sequencing read error. The chain is built from TRBV20-1 and TRBJ2-1, with TRBD2 matching 11 bases. CDR3 length: 17 residues. The trim removed 0 bases at V and 5 bases at J, leaving 9 bases unmatched. Germline V CDR1 and CDR2: DFQATT, SNEGSKA (reference sequence). The CDR3 loop reads CSARDNSGRAGNNEQFF. CDR3 in DNA: TGCAGTGCTAGAGATAATAGCGGGAGGGCCGGCAACAATGAGCAGTTCTTC.

J is TRBJ2-1 and V is TRBV12-3 or TRBV12-4; 7 nucleotides align to TRBD2. After removal of 7 bases from V and 3 bases from J, the junction contained 18 bases not matched to a gene. The CDR3 consists of 18 residues. CDR3 region: CASTSPAGWGSYYNEQFF. As DNA, the CDR3 is TGTGCCAGCACATCTCCAGCGGGGTGGGGGAGCTACTACAATGAGCAGTTCTTC.

The V call is TRBV12-3 or TRBV12-4, the J call TRBJ2-7; TRBD2 aligns across 7 bases. The CDR3 loop spans 14 amino acids. Trimming took 6 bases from V and 6 from J; bases not matched to a gene: 11. The CDR3 DNA sequence: TGTGCCAGCAGGTACAGCGGGGATCTCTTCGAGCAGTACTTC. Translation: CASRYSGDLFEQYF.

As for this clonotype: The CDR3 does not close with the conserved phenylalanine or tryptophan, likely indicating a read error. The V and J genes are TRBV11-2 and TRBJ2-3, with D perhaps given as TRBD1 or TRBD2 (6 bases each). The CDR3 is 15 amino acids. Germline CDR1 and CDR2: SGHAT and FQNNGV. The CDR3 DNA follows: TGTGTCAGCAGCTCCGGAGGGATTGCGGGACATACACAGTATTCT. As protein: CVSSSGGIAGHTQYS.

This clonotype is a singleton in its sample. The junction and the germline gene differ at one end; a read error may be behind it. This chain connects TRBV4-1 to TRBJ1-5; D not certain. This CDR3 comprises 13 residues. Germline CDR1 reads MGHRA; CDR2 reads YSYEKL. The CDR3 region is CASSREMSQPQHF. Written as DNA, the CDR3 is TGCGCCAGCAGCCGGGAGATGTCTCAGCCCCAACATTTT.

On this clonotype itself: Here the CDR3 omits its conserved ending phenylalanine or tryptophan, so a read error is the likely source. Because the CDR3's place on the DNA is in doubt, the DNA is left out and the CDR3 is given as listed by TCRdb. The genes are TRBV6-5 and TRBJ2-1; TRBD2, the table's D call, lacks a check against the DNA. Germline assignment: CDR1 MNHEY and CDR2 SVGAGI. The CDR3 length is 17 residues, termini included. This CDR3 is CASSYSIWGLADNGQLY.